The next 21 T cell receptor beta chains were all read from a single sample in a study of PD-1 blockade in classical Hodgkin lymphoma. Here immunoSEQ multiplex PCR was the method, and the copy in TCRdb shows in-frame clones only, minus some. The data hold more than 10,000 clones, with around 80% observed a single time. Patients all relapsed after autologous stem cell transplantation, and there was variation in brentuximab vedotin exposure. The sample here was peripheral blood mononuclear cells (PBMCs), taken at baseline. The receptors were gathered from a human donor with classical Hodgkin lymphoma.

The chain carries TRBV6-6 and TRBJ1-2, with unresolved D. CDR1 and CDR2 from the germline V gene are MNHNY and SVGAGI (reference sequence). The CDR3 runs 13 residues. Trimming took off 2 bases at V and 7 bases at J, with 11 bases between the two ends. CDR3 nucleotides: TGTGCCAGCAGTTACGTACTGTGGAGTGGCTACACCTTC. This translates into CASSYVLWSGYTF.

The V call is TRBV5-4, the J call TRBJ2-3; 7 nucleotides align to TRBD2. The ends lost 9 bases at V and 3 bases at J; junction bases unmatched: 16. The CDR3 covers 16 residues. Germline values: CDR1 SGHNT, CDR2 YYREEE (reference sequence). This CDR3 reads CATHDRPAGATDTQYF. CDR3 coding DNA: TGTGCCACCCATGACCGACCCGCGGGAGCGACAGATACGCAGTATTTT.

The chain carries TRBV6-5 and TRBJ2-3; 8 nucleotides agree with TRBD2. With 2 bases clipped from V and 3 bases from J, the junction kept 1 base outside the gene matches. In germline, CDR1 is MNHEY, CDR2 SVGAGI. This CDR3 comprises 14 residues. This CDR3 reads CASSYGTRTDTQYF. The CDR3 DNA reads as TGTGCCAGCAGTTACGGGACTAGAACAGATACGCAGTATTTT.

The chain combines TRBV5-4 with TRBJ2-3; no firm D call. Trimming took 4 bases from V and 2 from J, leaving 11 bases between them. Germline V lookup: CDR1 SGHNT, CDR2 YYREEE (reference sequence). The CDR3 extends over 14 amino acids. The CDR3 spells CASSPRAITDTQYF. For the CDR3, the DNA is TGTGCCAGCAGCCCACGGGCCATCACAGATACGCAGTATTTT.

V and J are TRBV9 and TRBJ2-7; 7 bases agree with TRBD2. The germline CDR1 and CDR2 sequences are SGDLS and YYNGEE. This CDR3 has 15 amino acids. With V trimmed by 0 bases and J by 3 bases, 6 bases remained unmatched. In DNA, the CDR3 is TGTGCCAGCAGCGTAGGGACAACGGGGGGCTACGAGCAGTACTTC. Translation gives CASSVGTTGGYEQYF.

This chain links TRBV6-5 with TRBJ1-2, with TRBD1 matching 7 bases. Germline assignment: CDR1 MNHEY and CDR2 SVGAGI. CDR3 length: 13 residues. The junction had 4 bases not matched to a gene; V was cut back by 2 bases and J by 7 bases. CDR3 region: CASSYDRAAGYTF. The CDR3 DNA reads TGTGCCAGCAGTTACGACAGGGCCGCTGGCTACACCTTC.

The chain couples TRBV10-3 to TRBJ2-3, with TRBD2 identical over 12 bases. Germline V gene data show CDR1 as ENHRY and CDR2 as SYGVKD. J was trimmed by 3 bases and V by 8 bases; bases with no gene match: 9. The CDR3 length is 16 residues. This CDR3 reads CAISLAGGPGTDTQYF. In DNA, the CDR3 is TGTGCCATCTCGCTAGCGGGGGGGCCGGGGACAGATACGCAGTATTTT.

The chain links TRBV28 to TRBJ2-5, with TRBD2 matching 8 bases. V lost 7 bases and J lost 1; bases outside the gene matches: 8. This CDR3 region has 15 residues. The V gene's germline CDR1 is MDHEN and CDR2 SYDVKM. The chain's CDR3 is CASNGASGFQETQYF. DNA for the CDR3: TGTGCCAGCAACGGGGCTAGCGGGTTCCAAGAGACCCAGTACTTC.

The V and J genes are TRBV30 and TRBJ1-2, with D maybe TRBD1 (5 bases). Trimming took 2 bases from V and 7 from J, leaving 14 bases between them. The CDR3 sequence is 13 residues long. Looked up from germline, CDR1 is GTSNPN and CDR2 is SVGIG (reference sequence). In DNA, the CDR3 is TGTGCCTGGAGTCTTCAGGGAGGATCTGGCTACACCTTC. Its protein product is CAWSLQGGSGYTF.

The rearrangement links TRBV7-6 to TRBJ1-5; 7 bases are a match to TRBD1. CDR1 is SGHVS and CDR2 is FNYEAQ in the germline V gene. J was trimmed by 3 bases and V by 5 bases; bases with no gene match: 4. CDR3 length: 14 residues. CDR3 sequence (DNA): TGTGCCAGCAGCCTTGACAGGGACAATCAGCCCCAGCATTTT. Translation gives CASSLDRDNQPQHF.

This chain uses TRBV6-5 with TRBJ1-5; D gene ambiguous. The CDR3 is 12 residues long. Per germline, CDR1 MNHEY and CDR2 SVGAGI. Between the trimmed V and J ends, which lost 8 bases and 6 bases, there was a span of 11 bases. CDR3: CASAVARQPQHF. The CDR3 DNA is TGTGCCAGCGCAGTAGCTCGTCAGCCCCAGCATTTT.

This clone was counted between two and nine times. Here the CDR3 reads CASTRTQNTGELFF. CDR3 DNA sequence: TGCGCCAGCACCAGGACCCAGAACACCGGGGAGCTGTTTTTT. V gene TRBV5-1 combines with J gene TRBJ2-2; D gene ambiguous. The CDR3 has 14 residues. Germline CDR1 is SGHRS and CDR2 is YFSETQ. V was shortened by 6 bases and J by 1 base, with 10 bases between the two germline ends. The complete variable domain, with remaining parts taken from reference TRBV5-1 and TRBJ2-2, reads KAGVTQTPRYLIKTRGQQVTLSCSPISGHRSVSWYQQTPGQGLQFLFEYFSETQRNKGNFPGRFSGRQFSNSRSEMNVSTLELGDSALYLCASTRTQNTGELFFGEGSRLTVL.

This clone was seen a single time. V gene TRBV11-2 combines with J gene TRBJ2-3; D unclear. The germline gives CDR1 SGHAT, CDR2 FQNNGV. The germline V and J ends were trimmed by 4 bases and 7 bases, with 12 bases remaining between them. CDR3 length: 13 residues. The CDR3 reads CASSSLLRNTQYF. CDR3 DNA: TGTGCCAGCAGCTCCTTACTTCGCAATACGCAGTATTTT. The full variable domain, with the rest looked up from reference TRBV11-2 and TRBJ2-3, is EAGVAQSPRYKIIEKRQSVAFWCNPISGHATLYWYQQILGQGPKLLIQFQNNGVVDDSQLPKDRFSAERLKGVDSTLKIQPAKLEDSAVYLCASSSLLRNTQYFGPGTRLTVL.

The rearrangement links TRBV6-6 to TRBJ1-2; D perhaps matches TRBD1 (5 bases). Germline V lookup: CDR1 MNHNY, CDR2 SVGAGI (reference sequence). The V end was cut by 4 bases, the J end by 8 bases, with 14 bases between. CDR3 length equals 13 residues. The CDR3 nucleotides are TGTGCCAGCAGTTTGAGGGTCAGGGACGGCTACACCTTC. Translated: CASSLRVRDGYTF.

J is TRBJ2-1 and V is TRBV6-5; no reliable D call. The CDR3 totals 13 residues. Germline-derived CDR1 and CDR2 are MNHEY and SVGAGI. The V end was cut by 8 bases, the J end by 0 bases, with 8 bases between. CDR3: CASGLSSYNEQFF. In nucleotides, the CDR3 is TGTGCCAGCGGCTTGAGCTCCTACAATGAGCAGTTCTTC.

CDR3 coding DNA: TGTGCCAGCAGGACAAACTACGAGCAGTACTTC. Translating it yields CASRTNYEQYF. The rearrangement links TRBV6-1 to TRBJ2-7; no definite D call. V lost 6 bases, J lost 3 bases, and 6 bases lay in between. Germline V lookup: CDR1 MNHNS, CDR2 SASEGT. The CDR3 has 11 amino acids.

V gene TRBV27 combines with J gene TRBJ1-4; no firm D call. V lost 6 bases and J 7 bases, leaving 18 bases between the germline ends. The CDR3 contains 15 residues. In germline, CDR1 is MNHEY, CDR2 SMNVEV (reference sequence). The CDR3 protein is CASRGYEKRVEKLFF. In DNA, the CDR3 is TGTGCCAGCAGAGGCTATGAAAAAAGGGTTGAAAAACTGTTTTTT.

In nucleotides, the CDR3 is TGTGCCTGGAGTGTACAAGGAGGACGAAGGAGGATTTATACGCAGTATTTT. It yields the protein CAWSVQGGRRRIYTQYF. The rearrangement uses TRBV30 and TRBJ2-3; D is possibly TRBD2 (5 bases). V shed 0 bases and J shed 7 bases, with 23 bases lying between them. The CDR3 consists of 17 residues. CDR1 GTSNPN and CDR2 SVGIG come from the germline V gene (reference sequence).

This clone was seen more than once but under ten times. The V and J genes are TRBV5-1 and TRBJ1-4, with 8 bases that match TRBD1. The CDR3 has 15 residues. CDR1 is SGHRS, CDR2 YFSETQ, per germline. Germline trimming cut 4 bases from V and 8 bases from J; bases unmatched to any gene: 10. CDR3 DNA sequence: TGCGCCAGCAGCCCGAATTCTGACAGGGGAGAAAAACTGTTTTTT. It translates to CASSPNSDRGEKLFF.

The rearrangement links TRBV7-3 to TRBJ2-3; 7 bases line up with TRBD1. Germline V gene lookup returns CDR1 SGHTA and CDR2 FQGTGA. Trimming at V came to 7 bases and at J to 1 base, leaving 11 bases not matched to a gene. The CDR3 is made up of 16 amino acids. CDR3 nucleotide sequence: TGTGCCAGCATCCTAGGTGAGGGGGCCGGCACAGATACGCAGTATTTT. It yields the protein CASILGEGAGTDTQYF.

This clone was seen once. This chain's CDR3 is CASSPAGSPTDTQYF. The CDR3 coding sequence is TGTGCCAGCAGCCCAGCGGGGAGTCCCACAGATACGCAGTATTTT. V gene TRBV7-8 combines with J gene TRBJ2-3; 7 positions match TRBD2. Trimming at V came to 5 bases and at J to 2 bases, leaving 7 bases not matched to a gene. Germline V gives CDR1 SGHVS, CDR2 FQNEAQ. The CDR3 totals 15 residues.